The 17 T cell receptor beta chains reported below all come from one sample, sequenced in a study of immune evolution from preneoplasia to lung adenocarcinoma. The data were produced by immunoSEQ multiplex PCR, yet TCRdb's version contains in-frame clones alone and is incomplete. This table has 6,000 to 8,500 clones, approximately 83% appearing once. Sequenced input: FFPE minimally invasive lung adenocarcinoma tissue. The receptors shown here come from a person between 65 and 79 years old with lung adenocarcinoma.

J is TRBJ2-2 and V is TRBV29-1; perhaps D is TRBD1 or TRBD2 (5 bases each). V shed 7 bases and J shed 0 bases, with 15 bases lying between them. This CDR3 is 15 amino acids long. Germline assignment: CDR1 SQVTM and CDR2 ANQGSEA. The CDR3 DNA follows: TGCAGCGCGGTCTCGGGGCCGCCGAACACCGGGGAGCTGTTTTTT. Its protein product is CSAVSGPPNTGELFF.

The chain combines TRBV28 with TRBJ1-2; weak D call: TRBD1 (6 bases). The CDR3 consists of 15 residues. Germline lookup yields CDR1 MDHEN and CDR2 SYDVKM. Trimming cost V 6 bases and J 0 bases, with 14 bases left between them. CDR3 in amino acids: CASRVRGGANYGYTF. CDR3 DNA: TGTGCCAGCAGGGTGAGGGGGGGGGCTAACTATGGCTACACCTTC.

The rearrangement uses TRBV5-1 and TRBJ1-3, with 12 bases lining up with TRBD1. The CDR3 covers 16 residues. With 4 bases clipped from V and 4 bases from J, the junction kept 6 bases outside the gene matches. CDR1 SGHRS and CDR2 YFSETQ come from the germline V gene. The CDR3 here is CASSTGQGATGNTIYF. Here the CDR3 DNA reads TGCGCCAGCAGCACGGGACAGGGGGCAACGGGAAACACCATATATTTT.

J is TRBJ1-6 and V is TRBV4-1; perhaps TRBD1 as D (5 bases). Germline lookup yields CDR1 MGHRA and CDR2 YSYEKL. V lost 0 bases and J lost 8, with 11 bases in between. The CDR3 runs to 15 residues. DNA of the CDR3: TGCGCCAGCAGCCAAGAGGGGCTAAGGTATTCACCCCTCCACTTT. Its translation is CASSQEGLRYSPLHF.

The rearrangement links TRBV2 to TRBJ1-2; no reliable D call. The CDR3 sequence is 14 residues long. Trimming removed 5 bases at V and 3 bases at J, with 13 bases between. CDR1 SNHLY and CDR2 FYNNEI come from the germline V gene. Written as DNA, the CDR3 is TGTGCCAGCAGTCCATCGACGGGATACTATGGCTACACCTTC. This codes for CASSPSTGYYGYTF.

J is TRBJ2-5 and V is TRBV28; 7 nucleotides line up with TRBD2. Germline trimming cut 6 bases from V and 4 bases from J; bases unmatched to any gene: 8. The CDR3 runs to 14 residues. CDR1 is MDHEN, CDR2 SYDVKM, per germline. CDR3 DNA: TGTGCCAGCAGAGGCGGGGGTCGGAGAGAGACCCAGTACTTC. It translates to CASRGGGRRETQYF.

The V and J genes are TRBV2 and TRBJ2-5; D not certain. V dropped 3 bases and J dropped 6 bases, with 14 bases sitting between them. Germline CDR1 is SNHLY and CDR2 is FYNNEI. The CDR3 consists of 14 residues. The CDR3: CASSEGYVAKTQYF. CDR3 DNA: TGTGCCAGCAGTGAGGGTTATGTTGCAAAGACCCAGTACTTC.

V gene TRBV6-5 combines with J gene TRBJ1-2; TRBD1 matches 11 bases. The CDR3 covers 15 residues. V lost 6 bases and J lost 4; bases outside the gene matches: 7. Germline V gene data show CDR1 as MNHEY and CDR2 as SVGAGI. CDR3 sequence reads: CASRSWTGGIYGYTF. The CDR3 DNA follows: TGTGCCAGCAGATCTTGGACAGGGGGCATCTATGGCTACACCTTC.

V is TRBV30 and J is TRBJ2-5; 9 bases line up with TRBD1. CDR1 is GTSNPN, CDR2 SVGIG, per germline (reference sequence). The CDR3 contains 14 residues. The J segment lost 10 bases and the V segment lost 5 bases, leaving 14 bases of the junction unmatched. Written as DNA, the CDR3 is TGTGCCTGGGGGTCCGGGACAGGGACAAAGATCCAGTACTTC. It specifies CAWGSGTGTKIQYF.

This clone has a single count. V is TRBV6-1 and J is TRBJ1-2; D gene ambiguous. This CDR3 is 16 amino acids long. Per germline, CDR1 MNHNS and CDR2 SASEGT. V was pared by 1 base and J by 7 bases, with 19 bases between. The CDR3 DNA reads TGTGCCAGCAGTGAAGGGCGCCAGACGGAACGGTCTGGCTACACCTTC. Amino acid sequence: CASSEGRQTERSGYTF.

This chain connects TRBV30 to TRBJ2-2, with 9 bases lining up with TRBD1. J was trimmed by 4 bases and V by 3 bases; bases with no gene match: 3. Germline V CDR1 and CDR2: GTSNPN, SVGIG (reference sequence). This CDR3 has 14 residues. In DNA, the CDR3 is TGTGCCTGGAGGAGACAGGGGGGCACCGGGGAGCTGTTTTTT. It yields the protein CAWRRQGGTGELFF.

The rearrangement joins TRBV11-1 to TRBJ1-6; weak D call: TRBD1 (6 bases). V dropped 5 bases and J dropped 0 bases, with 8 bases sitting between them. CDR1 is SGHAT and CDR2 is FQDESV in the germline V gene (reference sequence). The CDR3 extends over 15 amino acids. The CDR3 here is CASSTGSSYNSPLHF. CDR3 in DNA: TGTGCCAGCAGCACAGGGAGCTCCTATAATTCACCCCTCCACTTT. The whole variable domain, remainder taken from reference TRBV11-1 and TRBJ1-6, is EAEVAQSPRYKITEKSQAVAFWCDPISGHATLYWYRQILGQGPELLVQFQDESVVDDSQLPKDRFSAERLKGVDSTLKIQPAELGDSAMYLCASSTGSSYNSPLHFGNGTRLTVT.

The V call is TRBV29-1, the J call TRBJ2-2; D might be TRBD1 (7 bases). The CDR3 consists of 13 residues. The V gene lost 5 bases and the J gene lost 6 bases, with 13 bases spanning the gap. Per the germline V gene, CDR1 is SQVTM and CDR2 is ANQGSEA. CDR3 amino acids: CSVQGGGAGELFF. DNA for the CDR3: TGCAGCGTTCAGGGGGGTGGGGCCGGGGAGCTGTTTTTT.

The chain carries TRBV7-9 and TRBJ1-3; 8 positions match TRBD1. Germline lookup yields CDR1 SEHNR and CDR2 FQNEAQ (reference sequence). The CDR3 is made up of 15 amino acids. V dropped 1 base and J dropped 9; count of bases not matched to a gene: 8. CDR3 in amino acids: CASSLVGQGRSTIYF. The CDR3 bases are TGTGCCAGCAGCTTAGTCGGACAGGGTAGAAGCACCATATATTTT.

The rearrangement links TRBV27 to TRBJ1-1, with D possibly being TRBD1 (5 bases). Trimming took off 5 bases at V and 0 bases at J, with 13 bases between the two ends. CDR3 length: 15 residues. CDR1 and CDR2 from the germline V gene are MNHEY and SMNVEV (reference sequence). CDR3 sequence: CASSPGHVLNTEAFF. The CDR3 DNA is TGTGCCAGCAGTCCAGGACACGTCTTGAACACTGAAGCTTTCTTT.

The table lists this clone with a few counts. CDR3 in amino acids: CASSLGTGFVGELFF. The CDR3 DNA is TGTGCCAGCAGCTTAGGAACGGGGTTCGTCGGGGAGCTGTTTTTT. The rearrangement joins TRBV7-8 to TRBJ2-2; D is perhaps TRBD2 (5 bases). This CDR3 contains 15 residues. Germline V gene sequence: CDR1 SGHVS, CDR2 FQNEAQ. V shed 1 base and J shed 7 bases, with 13 bases lying between them.

This clone has a single count. The chain has TRBV5-6 and TRBJ2-7; no firm D call. Germline V CDR1 and CDR2: SGHDT, YYEEEE. The CDR3 totals 11 residues. The germline V and J ends were trimmed by 0 bases and 8 bases, with 6 bases remaining between them. The CDR3 DNA reads as TGTGCCAGCAGCTTGGAGCGTAAGCAGTACTTC. Translation: CASSLERKQYF.